The 13 T cell receptor beta chains listed next were all sequenced from one sample in a study of shared clonotypes between healthy human individuals. CD45RO-negative, CCR7-selected cells formed the naive CD8 fraction, which excluded terminally differentiated effector memory CD45RA+ cells. Using immunoSEQ multiplex PCR, the repertoire was profiled, and TCRdb retains in-frame clones only, with some absent. The sample holds roughly 890,000 clones; nearly 95% are singletons and the top ten take nearly 25%. The source material was naive CD8+ T cells sorted from blood. These receptors originate from a man under 40 in good health.

A word on this clone: The sample carries other DNA sequences with the same CDR3. For the CDR3, the DNA is TGTGCCAGCAGTTTATCGCCCGGCTATGGCTACACCTTC. It translates to CASSLSPGYGYTF. The chain joins TRBV27 to TRBJ1-2; D unresolved. V was clipped by 0 bases and J by 4 bases, with 6 bases between them. The germline V gene encodes CDR1 MNHEY and CDR2 SMNVEV (reference sequence). The CDR3 spans 13 residues.

In regard to this clone: The sample carries other DNA sequences with the same CDR3. The chain combines TRBV27 with TRBJ2-7; TRBD1 aligns across 7 bases. The CDR3 runs to 15 residues. The J segment lost 1 base and the V segment lost 0 bases, leaving 3 bases of the junction unmatched. Germline-derived CDR1 and CDR2 are MNHEY and SMNVEV (reference sequence). The CDR3 DNA is TGTGCCAGCAGTTTATCACGGACAGGTTCCTACGAGCAGTACTTC. This sequence encodes CASSLSRTGSYEQYF.

This chain joins TRBV5-5 and TRBJ2-1; 8 nucleotides line up with TRBD2. Trimming took 1 base from V and 3 from J; bases not matched to a gene: 3. CDR3 length: 15 residues. Germline CDR1 reads SGHKS; CDR2 reads YYEKEE (reference sequence). CDR3 in amino acids: CASSLSAGGYNEQFF. The CDR3, as DNA: TGTGCCAGCAGCTTGTCGGCGGGGGGCTACAATGAGCAGTTCTTC.

The chain links TRBV7-9 to TRBJ2-3, with 10 positions matching TRBD2. Germline V gives CDR1 SEHNR, CDR2 FQNEAQ (reference sequence). The CDR3 contains 16 residues. Losses at the gene ends were 2 bases for V and 3 bases for J; bases not matched to a gene: 5. The CDR3 nucleotides read TGTGCCAGCAGCTTACCCCCAGCGGGAGGGACAGATACGCAGTATTTT. Its protein product is CASSLPPAGGTDTQYF.

This sequence joins TRBV30 and TRBJ1-6; D perhaps matches TRBD1 (5 bases). V was clipped by 0 bases and J by 3 bases, with 9 bases between them. Germline V gene lookup returns CDR1 GTSNPN and CDR2 SVGIG (reference sequence). The CDR3 length is 15 residues. CDR3 sequence reads: CAWSVRTGYNSPLHF. The DNA for the CDR3 is TGTGCCTGGAGTGTACGCACAGGCTATAATTCACCCCTCCACTTT.

V gene TRBV7-8 combines with J gene TRBJ2-1, with D perhaps given as TRBD1 or TRBD2 (5 bases each). Trimming left V 5 bases short and J 5 bases short, with 19 bases between. Per the germline V gene, CDR1 is SGHVS and CDR2 is FQNEAQ. The CDR3 sequence is 16 residues long. CDR3 amino acids: CASSPGPGRLHNEQFF. The CDR3 DNA sequence: TGTGCCAGCAGCCCCGGCCCGGGACGGCTTCACAATGAGCAGTTCTTC.

The gene calls are TRBV7-9 and TRBJ2-1; TRBD1 aligns across 7 bases. The V gene's germline CDR1 is SEHNR and CDR2 FQNEAQ (reference sequence). The CDR3 totals 16 residues. After removal of 5 bases from V and 6 bases from J, the junction contained 13 bases not matched to a gene. DNA of the CDR3: TGTGCCAGCAGCCCTCCTGACAGGGAAATTTTCAATGAGCAGTTCTTC. Translation: CASSPPDREIFNEQFF. The full variable domain, rest sourced from reference TRBV7-9 and TRBJ2-1, is DTGVSQNPRHKITKRGQNVTFRCDPISEHNRLYWYRQTLGQGPEFLTYFQNEAQLEKSRLLSDRFSAERPKGSFSTLEIQRTEQGDSAMYLCASSPPDREIFNEQFFGPGTRLTVL.

The chain uses TRBV9 and TRBJ2-5; 12 bases are shared with TRBD2. The CDR3 spans 17 residues. Germline CDR1 is SGDLS and CDR2 is YYNGEE. J lost 4 bases, V lost 3 bases, and 10 bases had no gene match. The CDR3 coding sequence is TGTGCCAGCAGCGCGGGGACTAGCGGGCTTATAGGAGAGACCCAGTACTTC. Amino acid sequence: CASSAGTSGLIGETQYF.

The chain joins TRBV21-1 to TRBJ1-1. TRBV21-1 is a pseudogene locus. CDR3 size: 11 residues. The CDR3 reads CASIGRPEAFF. In DNA, the CDR3 is TGTGCCAGCATAGGGCGGCCTGAAGCTTTCTTT.

V and J are TRBV5-5 and TRBJ2-7, with D possibly being TRBD1 or TRBD2 (7 bases each). The V gene's germline CDR1 is SGHKS and CDR2 YYEKEE (reference sequence). CDR3 length: 14 residues. V was trimmed by 2 bases and J by 7 bases, leaving 16 bases between them. The CDR3, as DNA: TGTGCCAGCAGCTTTCGAAGACAGGGAGGGGAGCAGTACTTC. It yields the protein CASSFRRQGGEQYF.

Remarks on this clone: The same CDR3 can be traced to other DNA sequences in this sample. This rearrangement joins TRBV5-1 to TRBJ2-7; TRBD1 agrees at 9 bases. With V trimmed by 2 bases and J by 3 bases, 3 bases remained unmatched. Germline V CDR1 and CDR2: SGHRS, YFSETQ. The CDR3 loop spans 14 amino acids. CDR3 residues: CASSLGQGSYEQYF. The CDR3 DNA reads as TGCGCCAGCAGCTTAGGACAGGGGAGCTACGAGCAGTACTTC.

The rearrangement links TRBV27 to TRBJ1-2; TRBD1 agrees at 7 bases. V shed 6 bases, J shed 4 bases, and the junction held 2 bases outside the gene matches. The germline gives CDR1 MNHEY, CDR2 SMNVEV (reference sequence). The CDR3 runs 12 residues. The CDR3 nucleotides read TGTGCCAGCAGACGACAGGGCTATGGCTACACCTTC. This codes for CASRRQGYGYTF.

The chain employs TRBV7-9 and TRBJ2-5; TRBD2 matches 10 bases. CDR1 is SEHNR, CDR2 FQNEAQ, per germline (reference sequence). V dropped 1 base and J dropped 9; count of bases not matched to a gene: 8. The CDR3 runs 15 residues. This chain's CDR3 is CASSLDPSGGESQYF. DNA of the CDR3: TGTGCCAGCAGCTTAGATCCCAGCGGGGGGGAGTCCCAGTACTTC.